These T cell receptor beta chains were read from a single sample in a study of identical twins. From the 5' RACE reads, TCRdb called clonotypes with MiXCR, one entry per CDR3 protein. The sample lists around 230,000 distinct CDR3 sequences, 6.5% occurring once. These data were likewise used in another study, on T cells expressing NK-cell markers.

The sample consisted of CD8+ T cells sorted from blood. The receptors shown here come from a woman aged 18-29 years in good health. Both conserved end residues are part of each CDR3. D genes are given only for firm matches. The size of a clone is reported for some rows only, either as once, few or many, or as a class for expanded clones.

v_gene	abundance	j_gene	d_gene	CDR3nt	CDR3aa
TRBV12-3/TRBV12-4	few	TRBJ2-7	NA	TGTGCCAGCAGTTTTGGGGGTTCGGCCTACGAGCAGTACTTC	CASSFGGSAYEQYF
TRBV12-2	once	TRBJ2-7	NA	TGTGCAAGTCGCTTATTCCCGCCGCAGTACTTC	CASRLFPPQYF
TRBV4-3	few	TRBJ1-1	NA	TGCGCCAGCAGCCAAGCGAGGGGGGGGAGCACTGAAGCTTTCTTT	CASSQARGGSTEAFF
TRBV27	NA	TRBJ1-2	TRBD1	TGTGCCAGCAGCCCCCAGGGGGGAAGCACTGGCTACACCTTC	CASSPQGGSTGYTF
TRBV7-9	few	TRBJ2-1	TRBD2	TGTGCCAGCAGCTCGACGGGGCAGCGGGAAGGCAATGAGCAGTTCTTC	CASSSTGQREGNEQFF
TRBV20-1	few	TRBJ2-5	TRBD2	TGCAGTGCTACCCTGGGAGGGAGAAGCGAGACCCAGTACTTC	CSATLGGRSETQYF
TRBV4-1	many	TRBJ2-1	TRBD2	TGCGCCAGCAGCCAAGATACCCTAGCGGGGGGGATGGATGAGCAGTTCTTC	CASSQDTLAGGMDEQFF
TRBV7-9	NA	TRBJ1-2	NA	TGTGCCAGCAGCTTAATGGGTTTCTCGGCAGGGAAGTATGGCTACACCTTC	CASSLMGFSAGKYGYTF
TRBV6-5	NA	TRBJ1-1	TRBD1	TGTGCCAGCAGTTTCCGCCGGGACAGGGGAACTGAAGCTTTCTTT	CASSFRRDRGTEAFF
TRBV27	NA	TRBJ2-1	NA	TGTGCCAGCATCCTTAGGGGGGAGGGCCGTAGCAATGAGCAGTTCTTC	CASILRGEGRSNEQFF
TRBV11-2	NA	TRBJ2-5	NA	TGTGCCAGCAGCCCCGCTTGGGCAGACCAAGAGACCCAGTACTTC	CASSPAWADQETQYF
TRBV6-1	NA	TRBJ1-1	NA	TGTGCCAGCAGCGTAGAGAATGGGTTCTCTGAAGCTTTCTTT	CASSVENGFSEAFF
TRBV9	NA	TRBJ1-1	NA	TGTGCCAGCAGCGAGGGGGGGAGAGGGGTGAACACTGAAGCTTTCTTT	CASSEGGRGVNTEAFF
TRBV10-2	many	TRBJ2-1	NA	TGCGCCAGCAGTGAGAGCAATGAGCAGTTCTTC	CASSESNEQFF